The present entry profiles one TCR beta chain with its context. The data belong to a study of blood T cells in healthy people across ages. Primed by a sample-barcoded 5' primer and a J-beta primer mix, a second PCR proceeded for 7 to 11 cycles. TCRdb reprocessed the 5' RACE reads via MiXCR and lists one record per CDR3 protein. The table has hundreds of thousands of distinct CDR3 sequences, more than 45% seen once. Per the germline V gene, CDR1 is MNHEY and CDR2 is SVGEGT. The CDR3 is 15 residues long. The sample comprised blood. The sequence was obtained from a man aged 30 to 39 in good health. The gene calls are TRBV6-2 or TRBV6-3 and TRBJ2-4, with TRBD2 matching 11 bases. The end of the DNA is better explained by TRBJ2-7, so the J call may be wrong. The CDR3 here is CASSSTLAGVYEQYF. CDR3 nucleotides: TGTGCCAGCAGTTCCACACTAGCGGGAGTGTACGAGCAGTACTTC.